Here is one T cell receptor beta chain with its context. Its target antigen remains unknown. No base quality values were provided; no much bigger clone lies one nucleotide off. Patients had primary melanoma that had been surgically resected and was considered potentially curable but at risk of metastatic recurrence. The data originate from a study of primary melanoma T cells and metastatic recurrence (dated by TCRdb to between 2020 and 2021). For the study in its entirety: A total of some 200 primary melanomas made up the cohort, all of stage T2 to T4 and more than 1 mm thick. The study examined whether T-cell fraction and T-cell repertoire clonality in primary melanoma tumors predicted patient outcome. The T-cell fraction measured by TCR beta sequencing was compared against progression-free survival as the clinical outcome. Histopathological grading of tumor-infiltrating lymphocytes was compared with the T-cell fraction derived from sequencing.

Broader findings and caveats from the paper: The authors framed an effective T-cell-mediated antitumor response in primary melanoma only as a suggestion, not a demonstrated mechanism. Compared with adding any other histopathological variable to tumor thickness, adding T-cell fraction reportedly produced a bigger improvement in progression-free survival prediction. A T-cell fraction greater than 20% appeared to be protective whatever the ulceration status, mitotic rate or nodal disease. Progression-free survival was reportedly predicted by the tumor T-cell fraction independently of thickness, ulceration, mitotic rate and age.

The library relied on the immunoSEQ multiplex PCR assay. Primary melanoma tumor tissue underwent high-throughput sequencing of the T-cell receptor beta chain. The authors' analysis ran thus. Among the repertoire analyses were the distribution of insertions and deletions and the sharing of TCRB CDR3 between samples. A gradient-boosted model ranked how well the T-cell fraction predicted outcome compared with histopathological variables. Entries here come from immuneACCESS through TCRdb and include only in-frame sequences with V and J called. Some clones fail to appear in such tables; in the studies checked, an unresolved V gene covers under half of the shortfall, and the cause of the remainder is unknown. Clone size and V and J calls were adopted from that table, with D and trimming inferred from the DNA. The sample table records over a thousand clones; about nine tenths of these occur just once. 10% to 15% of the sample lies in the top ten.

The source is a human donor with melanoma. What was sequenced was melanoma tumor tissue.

For the CDR3, the sequence is CASSRNLAEIHTDTQYF. The nucleotide sequence reads TGTGCCAGCAGCCGGAACTTAGCGGAAATACACACAGATACGCAGTATTTT. The chain couples TRBV11-3 to TRBJ2-3; the D gene is perhaps TRBD2, on 6 matching bases. From a lookup of the germline V gene, CDR1 and CDR2 are SGHNT and YENEEA. The CDR3, from cysteine to phenylalanine, totals 17 residues. Only the CDR3 part of the read is kept: 51 bases, read in frame from the first base. V gives up 5 bases and J gives up 2 bases, and the segment between their germline ends measures 20 bases.